The 5 T cell receptor beta chains presented below share a single source sample, sequenced in a study of cytomegalovirus exposure and HLA in healthy donors listed by TCRdb under 2017. The receptor library was made with the immunoSEQ multiplex PCR assay. The multiplex PCR relied on a mix of 60 forward primers for TCR Vbeta segments and 13 reverse primers for TCR Jbeta segments. In TCRdb, the immuneACCESS table is reduced to in-frame sequences with V and J assigned. These tables do not hold every clone; where another copy was compared, an unresolved V gene accounts for under half, and the others remain unexplained. The sample data list 130,000 or so clones, and roughly 88% of these were observed just once. The ten largest clones capture roughly 3% of the sample. Sequenced material: PBMCs. These receptors all stem from a woman aged 18-35 years in good health and CMV-seropositive.

This rearrangement joins TRBV13 to TRBJ2-4; TRBD2 matches at 8 bases. The J segment lost 3 bases and the V segment lost 4 bases, leaving 5 bases of the junction unmatched. Germline loops: CDR1 PRHDT, CDR2 FYEKMQ (reference sequence). There are 15 residues in the CDR3. The CDR3 loop is CASSSRREGKNIQYF. CDR3 DNA: TGTGCCAGCAGCTCAAGACGGGAGGGCAAAAACATTCAGTACTTC. Together with reference TRBV13 and TRBJ2-4, the CDR3 gives the full variable domain: AAGVIQSPRHLIKEKRETATLKCYPIPRHDTVYWYQQGPGQDPQFLISFYEKMQSDKGSIPDRFSAQQFSDYHSELNMSSLELGDSALYFCASSSRREGKNIQYFGAGTRLSVL.

This chain uses TRBV7-3 with TRBJ2-5, with 11 nucleotides matching TRBD2. Germline lookup yields CDR1 SGHTA and CDR2 FQGTGA. This CDR3 comprises 17 residues. Germline trimming cut 5 bases from V and 1 base from J; bases unmatched to any gene: 9. The CDR3 DNA sequence: TGTGCCAGCAGCCCCGGGACTAGCGGAACCCTCCAAGAGACCCAGTACTTC. Its protein is CASSPGTSGTLQETQYF.

The CDR3 nucleotides read TGTGCCTGGATGGGGACAGGGAATAACTATGGCTACACCTTC. As protein: CAWMGTGNNYGYTF. This rearrangement joins TRBV30 to TRBJ1-2; 9 positions agree with TRBD1. V lost 4 bases to trimming and J lost 1 base; unmatched junction nucleotides: 4. This CDR3 contains 14 residues. Germline-derived CDR1 and CDR2 are GTSNPN and SVGIG (reference sequence). The whole variable domain, filled in from reference TRBV30 and TRBJ1-2, reads SQTIHQWPATLVQPVGSPLSLECTVEGTSNPNLYWYRQAAGRGLQLLFYSVGIGQISSEVPQNLSASRPQDRQFILSSKKLLLSDSGFYLCAWMGTGNNYGYTFGSGTRLTVV.

The chain combines TRBV29-1 with TRBJ2-6; 7 bases match TRBD2. V was clipped by 7 bases and J by 4 bases; unmatched bases: 4. Germline CDR1 and CDR2: SQVTM and ANQGSEA. The CDR3 extends over 13 amino acids. DNA for the CDR3: TGCAGCGCCGGGGGGTCCGGGGCCAACGTCCTGACTTTC. As protein: CSAGGSGANVLTF.

The J gene is TRBJ2-3, the V gene TRBV6-5; D not resolved. The germline V and J ends were trimmed by 6 bases and 0 bases, with 10 bases remaining between them. Per germline, CDR1 MNHEY and CDR2 SVGAGI. This CDR3 has 14 amino acids. The CDR3 reads CASSPLSSTDTQYF. The CDR3 DNA sequence: TGTGCCAGCAGCCCCTTGAGTAGCACAGATACGCAGTATTTT.